Included here is one T cell receptor beta chain sequence, with context. The data are from a study of blood T cell repertoires in COVID-19. At the level of the study: There were acute and convalescent COVID-19 samples, and they came from the United States, Italy and Spain. From T cells, B-cell-depleted T cells, or PBMCs came the material, which was cDNA or gDNA.

Sequencing was performed with immunoSEQ multiplex PCR; in TCRdb, only in-frame clones are kept and a portion is missing. The table has approximately 250,000 clones, 83% seen once; the top ten hold about 4.5%. The V gene lost 3 bases and the J gene lost 4 bases, with 15 bases spanning the gap. Germline V gene sequence: CDR1 GTSNPN, CDR2 SVGIG (reference sequence). The CDR3 sequence is 14 residues long. Sequencing was done on a sample of peripheral blood. The J gene is TRBJ1-2, the V gene TRBV30; perhaps TRBD1 as D (5 bases). The clonotype comes from a man between 60 and 75 years old who had recovered from COVID-19. CDR3 loop: CAWSKGVESYGYTF. The CDR3 DNA sequence: TGTGCCTGGAGCAAAGGGGTTGAGAGCTATGGCTACACCTTC.